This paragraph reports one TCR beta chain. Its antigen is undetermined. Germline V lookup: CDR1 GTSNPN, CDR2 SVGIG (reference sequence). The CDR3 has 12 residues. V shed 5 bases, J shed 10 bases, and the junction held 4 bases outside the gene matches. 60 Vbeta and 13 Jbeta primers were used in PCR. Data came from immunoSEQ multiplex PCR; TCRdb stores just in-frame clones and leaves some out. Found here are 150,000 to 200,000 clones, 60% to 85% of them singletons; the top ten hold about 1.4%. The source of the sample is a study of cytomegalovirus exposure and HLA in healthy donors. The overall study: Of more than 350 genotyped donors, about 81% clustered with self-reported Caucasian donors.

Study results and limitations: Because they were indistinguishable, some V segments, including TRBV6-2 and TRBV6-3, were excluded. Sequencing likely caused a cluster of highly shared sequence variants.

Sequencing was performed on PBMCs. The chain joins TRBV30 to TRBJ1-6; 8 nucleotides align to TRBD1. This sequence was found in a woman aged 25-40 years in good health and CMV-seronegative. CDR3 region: CAWDRGMSPLHF. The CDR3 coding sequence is TGTGCCTGGGACAGGGGAATGTCACCCCTCCACTTT.